This entry describes one T cell receptor (beta chain). Libraries were prepared by immunoSEQ multiplex PCR; TCRdb keeps only in-frame clonotypes and omits some of them. Found here are approximately 82,000 clones, about 88% of them singletons; the top ten hold 10% to 15%. These data originate in a study of T cell responses to AZD1222 COVID-19 vaccine. V was shortened by 0 bases and J by 5 bases, with 8 bases between the two germline ends. Germline CDR1 is KGHSH and CDR2 is LQKENI. CDR3 length: 14 amino acids. The TCR was taken from an adult in good health. The chain joins TRBV18 to TRBJ2-1, with D hard to call. The sequences come from peripheral blood, collected on day 0 of AZD1222 vaccination. The DNA of the CDR3 is TGTGCCAGCTCACCACCGCCCGTTCACAATGAGCAGTTCTTC. This translates into CASSPPPVHNEQFF.